Following are 19 T cell receptor beta chains from one sample sequenced in a study of blood T cell repertoires in COVID-19. TCRdb's table, derived via immunoSEQ multiplex PCR, lists solely in-frame clones and lacks some. This repertoire shows almost 200,000 clones, roughly 80% found once; its top ten account for approximately 5.9%. Sequencing was performed on peripheral blood. These TCRs come from a woman aged 35 to 49 with COVID-19, enrolled during active disease.

The rearrangement joins TRBV6-5 to TRBJ2-7, with TRBD1 matching over 11 bases. The CDR3 is made up of 15 amino acids. Trimming cost V 3 bases and J 8 bases; bases outside gene matches: 9. The germline CDR1 and CDR2 sequences are MNHEY and SVGAGI. In nucleotides, the CDR3 is TGTGCCAGCAGTTATCGTGGGACAGGGGGGGGTCAGCAGTACTTC. The encoded protein is CASSYRGTGGGQQYF.

The chain combines TRBV7-6 with TRBJ2-7; tentatively, D is TRBD2 (5 bases). The CDR3 totals 14 residues. Germline CDR1 is SGHVS and CDR2 is FNYEAQ. Trimming cost V 4 bases and J 1 base, with 11 bases left between them. The CDR3 nucleotides are TGTGCCAGCAGCTCGGACTCTTGGTCCTACGAGCAGTACTTC. As protein: CASSSDSWSYEQYF.

CDR3 in DNA: TGTGCCAGCTCACCAGAGGCGTACTCTGGAAACACCATATATTTT. The encoded protein is CASSPEAYSGNTIYF. The chain employs TRBV18 and TRBJ1-3; D remains unclear. V lost 2 bases and J 0 bases, leaving 8 bases between the germline ends. The CDR3 runs 15 residues. Germline V CDR1 and CDR2: KGHSH, LQKENI.

J is TRBJ2-7 and V is TRBV11-2; TRBD2 is a possible D gene (6 bases). The CDR3 is 15 amino acids. The germline V and J ends were trimmed by 5 bases and 3 bases, with 17 bases remaining between them. Germline CDR1 and CDR2: SGHAT and FQNNGV. CDR3 coding DNA: TGTGCCAGCAGCCCGAGTACCCGGGGGTTCTACGAGCAGTACTTC. This sequence encodes CASSPSTRGFYEQYF.

The chain links TRBV2 to TRBJ1-6, with 8 bases identical to TRBD1. This CDR3 spans 15 amino acids. The ends lost 9 bases at V and 1 base at J; junction bases unmatched: 5. Germline V CDR1 and CDR2: SNHLY, FYNNEI. Here the CDR3 DNA reads TGTGCCAGTGGGACAGGATCATCCTATAATTCACCCCTCCACTTT. It yields the protein CASGTGSSYNSPLHF.

CDR3 region: CSVRQAQHETQYF. The DNA of the CDR3 is TGCAGCGTTCGGCAGGCCCAGCATGAGACCCAGTACTTC. The gene calls are TRBV29-1 and TRBJ2-5, with no clear D. CDR1 and CDR2 (germline): SQVTM, ANQGSEA. The V and J ends lost 5 bases and 5 bases respectively, with 15 bases between them. The CDR3 totals 13 residues.

This chain links TRBV5-6 with TRBJ1-4, with D perhaps TRBD1 (6 bases). V was shortened by 0 bases and J by 6 bases, with 9 bases between the two germline ends. This CDR3 is built from 14 residues. From germline, CDR1 is SGHDT and CDR2 YYEEEE. CDR3 amino acids: CASSLEGGYEKLFF. The CDR3 nucleotides read TGTGCCAGCAGCTTGGAGGGGGGGTATGAAAAACTGTTTTTT. The variable domain in full, with the rest retrieved from reference TRBV5-6 and TRBJ1-4, is DAGVTQSPTHLIKTRGQQVTLRCSPKSGHDTVSWYQQALGQGPQFIFQYYEEEERQRGNFPDRFSGHQFPNYSSELNVNALLLGDSALYLCASSLEGGYEKLFFGSGTQLSVL.

This clone has just one count. The CDR3 region has the DNA TGTGCCAGCAGCTTTGACGGAAAACAGGGGACTGAAGCTTTCTTT. Encoded protein: CASSFDGKQGTEAFF. This rearrangement joins TRBV5-8 to TRBJ1-1; TRBD1 aligns across 7 bases. Germline V gives CDR1 SGHTS, CDR2 YDEGEE. V shed 2 bases, J shed 5 bases, and the junction held 9 bases outside the gene matches. The CDR3 consists of 15 residues.

The chain has TRBV27 and TRBJ1-4, with TRBD1 as a possible D gene (6 bases). The CDR3 sequence is 15 residues long. The V and J ends lost 6 bases and 5 bases respectively, with 16 bases between them. The germline V gene encodes CDR1 MNHEY and CDR2 SMNVEV (reference sequence). The CDR3 region is CASRLQGSYNEKLFF. CDR3 nucleotides: TGTGCCAGCAGGTTACAGGGCTCCTACAATGAAAAACTGTTTTTT. Full variable domain (rest looked up from reference TRBV27 and TRBJ1-4): EAQVTQNPRYLITVTGKKLTVTCSQNMNHEYMSWYRQDPGLGLRQIYYSMNVEVTDKGDVPEGYKVSRKEKRNFPLILESPSPNQTSLYFCASRLQGSYNEKLFFGSGTQLSVL.

This clone has a single count. The chain employs TRBV4-3 and TRBJ2-3, with TRBD2 matching over 11 bases. J lost 1 base, V lost 5 bases, and 11 bases had no gene match. The CDR3 is 18 amino acids. From germline, CDR1 is LGHNA and CDR2 YSLEER. CDR3 bases: TGCGCCAGCAGCTCTCCCAATTCACTAGCGGGGGGCACAGATACGCAGTATTTT. It yields the protein CASSSPNSLAGGTDTQYF.

This rearrangement joins TRBV3-1 (or the pseudogene TRBV3-2) to TRBJ1-3; TRBD1 is a possible D gene (6 bases). CDR1 LGHDT and CDR2 YNNKEL come from the germline V gene (reference sequence). This CDR3 is 17 amino acids long. V was cut by 2 bases and J by 0 bases, with 14 bases left in between. Here the CDR3 DNA reads TGTGCCAGCAGCCAAATGACAGGATCCTTCTCTGGAAACACCATATATTTT. Protein product: CASSQMTGSFSGNTIYF.

The V and J genes are TRBV10-3 and TRBJ2-1; TRBD1 agrees at 10 bases. Germline CDR1 is ENHRY and CDR2 is SYGVKD. The CDR3 is 15 residues long. With 4 bases clipped from V and 2 bases from J, the junction kept 2 bases outside the gene matches. The CDR3 coding sequence is TGTGCCATCAGTGGAGGGACAGGGGCCTACAATGAGCAGTTCTTC. The encoded protein is CAISGGTGAYNEQFF.

This chain connects TRBV19 to TRBJ1-2; maybe TRBD1 (5 bases). Per germline, CDR1 LNHDA and CDR2 SQIVND (reference sequence). This CDR3 is 13 amino acids long. The V gene lost 6 bases and the J gene lost 1 base, with 9 bases spanning the gap. CDR3 residues: CASSGRDNYGYTF. DNA for the CDR3: TGTGCCAGTAGCGGCAGGGATAACTATGGCTACACCTTC.

This chain connects TRBV10-3 to TRBJ2-7; TRBD2 might be the D (5 bases). Germline V gene data show CDR1 as ENHRY and CDR2 as SYGVKD. This CDR3 has 12 residues. V lost 4 bases to trimming and J lost 6 bases, with 10 bases between them. The CDR3 loop reads CAISGTSSEQYF. DNA of the CDR3: TGTGCCATCAGTGGGACTTCTTCCGAGCAGTACTTC.

The gene calls are TRBV5-6 and TRBJ2-7; 8 nucleotides agree with TRBD1. The V segment lost 4 bases and the J segment 12 bases; nucleotides outside the gene matches: 15. This CDR3 has 14 amino acids. The germline CDR1 and CDR2 sequences are SGHDT and YYEEEE. Here the CDR3 DNA reads TGTGCCAGCAGCCTCGGACAGGGCGAGCTCGGGCCGTACTTC. Protein: CASSLGQGELGPYF.

The gene calls are TRBV6-5 and TRBJ2-7; weak D call: TRBD1 (6 bases). This CDR3 region has 14 residues. The germline V gene encodes CDR1 MNHEY and CDR2 SVGAGI. Trimming shortened V by 6 bases and J by 0 bases, and 12 bases separated the two germline ends. CDR3 loop: CASRLQGSSYEQYF. The CDR3 DNA follows: TGTGCCAGCAGGCTACAGGGTTCCTCCTACGAGCAGTACTTC.

CDR3 in DNA: TGCAGCGTTGGAGCTACAGGGGGCAATATGGTTAATGAAAAACTGTTTTTT. Its translation: CSVGATGGNMVNEKLFF. The V and J genes are TRBV29-1 and TRBJ1-4; 9 nucleotides agree with TRBD1. The CDR3 consists of 17 residues. V was pared by 4 bases and J by 4 bases, with 13 bases of the junction left unmatched. CDR1 SQVTM and CDR2 ANQGSEA come from the germline V gene.

This chain uses TRBV25-1 with TRBJ1-5; 8 nucleotides align to TRBD1. The CDR3 runs 15 residues. V was clipped by 4 bases and J by 4 bases; unmatched bases: 6. Germline CDR1 is MGHDK and CDR2 is SYGVNS. Here the CDR3 reads CASSAQGAQNQPQHF. The CDR3 nucleotides are TGTGCCAGCAGTGCCCAGGGGGCGCAGAATCAGCCCCAGCATTTT.

This chain links TRBV30 with TRBJ1-3, with TRBD1 identical over 11 bases. The germline V gene encodes CDR1 GTSNPN and CDR2 SVGIG (reference sequence). Losses at the gene ends were 4 bases for V and 0 bases for J; bases not matched to a gene: 14. The CDR3 length is 19 residues. This CDR3 reads CAWNLVPGQGETSGNTIYF. DNA for the CDR3: TGTGCCTGGAATCTCGTCCCGGGACAGGGGGAGACCTCTGGAAACACCATATATTTT.